The source of this T cell receptor beta chain is a study of T cell repertoires in cytomegalovirus infection. Study background: Recently identified HLA-C-restricted CMV epitopes were used, and well-studied HLA-B-restricted CMV epitopes were used as well. Notes on the study in general: Adding up the frequency of public TCR beta families identified people who carried CMV plus the relevant HLA. Dominating the ex vivo response were TCR beta clonotypes that were CMV-specific and HLA-C-restricted.

With regard to this clonotype: The antigen is undetermined.

TCRdb reprocessed the reads with MiXCR, giving one entry per CDR3 protein. The repertoire holds about 890,000 distinct CDR3 sequences, with around 29% as singletons. V was cut by 2 bases and J by 5 bases, with 16 bases left in between. CDR3 length: 15 amino acids. V usage is TRBV12-3 or TRBV12-4 and J usage is TRBJ2-7, with D possibly being TRBD2 (6 bases). The input for sequencing was cultured CD8+ T cells from PBMCs, taken from culture after CMV antigen stimulation. This clonotype originated in a human donor in good health (CMV status not recorded). Some clones in this sample may be carry-over from other donors' samples. CDR3 nucleotide sequence: TGTGCCAGCAGTTTATCGGTACTAGCTCCAAACGAGCAGTACTTC. This codes for CASSLSVLAPNEQYF.